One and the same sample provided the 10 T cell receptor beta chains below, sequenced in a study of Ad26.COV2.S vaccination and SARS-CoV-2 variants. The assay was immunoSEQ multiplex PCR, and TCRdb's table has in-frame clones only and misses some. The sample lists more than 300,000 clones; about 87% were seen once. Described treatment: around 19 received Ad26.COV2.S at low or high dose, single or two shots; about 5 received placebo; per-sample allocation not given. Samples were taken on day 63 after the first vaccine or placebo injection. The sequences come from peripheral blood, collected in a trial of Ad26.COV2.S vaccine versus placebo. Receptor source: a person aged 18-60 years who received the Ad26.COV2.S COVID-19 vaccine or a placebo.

The CDR3 loop reads CASSNPSGRYGYTF. The CDR3 DNA reads TGTGCCAGCAGCAACCCGTCGGGGAGGTATGGCTACACCTTC. This chain uses TRBV5-4 with TRBJ1-2; D not resolved. Germline CDR1 and CDR2: SGHNT and YYREEE (reference sequence). Trimming removed 4 bases from V and 5 bases from J, with 15 bases in between. CDR3 size: 14 residues.

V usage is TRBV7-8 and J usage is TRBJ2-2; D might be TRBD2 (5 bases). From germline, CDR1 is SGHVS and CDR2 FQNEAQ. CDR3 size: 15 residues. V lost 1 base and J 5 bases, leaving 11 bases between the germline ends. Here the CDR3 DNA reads TGTGCCAGCAGCTTAGACAGTACTAGGACCGGGGAGCTGTTTTTT. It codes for CASSLDSTRTGELFF.

CDR3 loop: CASSVGLRDSYEQYF. The CDR3 DNA is TGTGCCAGCAGCGTAGGTCTGCGGGACTCCTACGAGCAGTACTTC. The V gene is TRBV9, the J gene TRBJ2-7; weak D call: TRBD2 (6 bases). Germline-derived CDR1 and CDR2 are SGDLS and YYNGEE. The CDR3 consists of 15 residues. V lost 0 bases and J lost 0, with 10 bases in between. Looking up the rest from reference TRBV9 and TRBJ2-7 gives the full variable domain: DSGVTQTPKHLITATGQRVTLRCSPRSGDLSVYWYQQSLDQGLQFLIQYYNGEERAKGNILERFSAQQFPDLHSELNLSSLELGDSALYFCASSVGLRDSYEQYFGPGTRLTVT.

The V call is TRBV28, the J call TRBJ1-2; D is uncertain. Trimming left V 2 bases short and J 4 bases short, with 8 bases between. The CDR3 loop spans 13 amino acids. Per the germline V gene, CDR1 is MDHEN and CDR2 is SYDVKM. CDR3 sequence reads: CASSLEQSYGYTF. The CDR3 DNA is TGTGCCAGCAGTTTAGAGCAAAGCTATGGCTACACCTTC.

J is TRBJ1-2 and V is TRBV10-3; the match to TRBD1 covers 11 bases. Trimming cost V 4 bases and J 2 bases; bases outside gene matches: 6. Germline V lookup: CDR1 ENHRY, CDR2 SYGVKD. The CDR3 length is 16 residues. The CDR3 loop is CAISGPGQGVNYGYTF. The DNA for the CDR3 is TGTGCCATCAGTGGCCCGGGACAGGGGGTCAACTATGGCTACACCTTC.

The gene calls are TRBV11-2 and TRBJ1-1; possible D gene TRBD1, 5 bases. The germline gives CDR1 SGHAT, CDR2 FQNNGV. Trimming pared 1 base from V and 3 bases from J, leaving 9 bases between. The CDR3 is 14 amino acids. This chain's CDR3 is CASSLGGLYTEAFF. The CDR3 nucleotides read TGTGCCAGCAGCTTAGGGGGACTATACACTGAAGCTTTCTTT.

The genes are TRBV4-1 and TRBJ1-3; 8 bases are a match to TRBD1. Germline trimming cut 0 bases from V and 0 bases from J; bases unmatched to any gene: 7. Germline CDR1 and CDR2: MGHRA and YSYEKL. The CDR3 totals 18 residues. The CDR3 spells CASSQDRGTGHSGNTIYF. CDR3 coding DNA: TGCGCCAGCAGCCAAGATCGAGGGACAGGTCACTCTGGAAACACCATATATTTT.

This CDR3 is CASSYKVRGQGRETQYF. For the CDR3, the DNA is TGTGCCAGCAGTTATAAGGTTAGGGGACAGGGAAGGGAGACCCAGTACTTC. V usage is TRBV6-2 or TRBV6-3 and J usage is TRBJ2-5, with 9 bases fitting TRBD1. The CDR3 consists of 17 residues. Germline V lookup: CDR1 MNHEY, CDR2 SVGEGT. V shed 3 bases and J 5 bases; nucleotides not matched to a gene: 13.

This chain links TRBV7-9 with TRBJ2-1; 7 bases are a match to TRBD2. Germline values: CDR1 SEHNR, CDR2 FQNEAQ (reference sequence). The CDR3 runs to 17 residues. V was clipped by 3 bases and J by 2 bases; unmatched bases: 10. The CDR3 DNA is TGTGCCAGCAGCTTTTTATCAAGCGGGGCCGCCTACAATGAGCAGTTCTTC. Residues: CASSFLSSGAAYNEQFF.

The chain's CDR3 is CAWSVGGAGGYTF. As DNA, the CDR3 is TGTGCCTGGAGTGTAGGGGGCGCGGGGGGCTACACCTTC. This sequence joins TRBV30 and TRBJ1-2, with 7 bases identical to TRBD1. This CDR3 is 13 amino acids long. The V and J ends lost 0 bases and 8 bases, in that order; junction bases with no gene match: 6. From germline, CDR1 is GTSNPN and CDR2 SVGIG (reference sequence).